The 22 T cell receptor beta chains below come from one sample, sequenced in a study of T cell responses to AZD1222 COVID-19 vaccine. Sequencing used immunoSEQ multiplex PCR; TCRdb keeps in-frame clones, though not all of them. The sample has more than 50,000 clones; nearly 90% are singletons. The sequencing used peripheral blood, collected on day 0 of AZD1222 vaccination. These receptors originate from an adult in good health.

The genes are TRBV10-3 and TRBJ1-2; TRBD1 matches at 8 bases. This CDR3 is built from 18 residues. V gave up 0 bases and J gave up 0 bases; unmatched junction bases: 9. Per the germline V gene, CDR1 is ENHRY and CDR2 is SYGVKD. In DNA, the CDR3 is TGTGCCATCAGTGAGTCGGAGGCAGGGGGCTCCTCTAACTATGGCTACACCTTC. This encodes CAISESEAGGSSNYGYTF.

This clone was found once. The CDR3 loop reads CASSLDGTALGYGYTF. The CDR3 DNA is TGCGCCAGCAGCTTGGACGGGACAGCGCTTGGCTATGGCTACACCTTC. The chain is built from TRBV5-1 and TRBJ1-2, with 7 bases that match TRBD1. The CDR3 runs 16 residues. V trimming: 0 bases; J trimming: 4 bases; junction bases outside the gene matches: 9. Per germline, CDR1 SGHRS and CDR2 YFSETQ.

The chain has TRBV6-1 and TRBJ2-1, with 12 bases fitting TRBD2. J gave up 3 bases and V 3 bases, and 0 bases lay outside the gene matches. Germline CDR1 is MNHNS and CDR2 is SASEGT. The length of the CDR3 is 15 residues. Here the CDR3 DNA reads TGTGCCAGCAGTGAGACTAGCGGGGGCTACAATGAGCAGTTCTTC. It yields the protein CASSETSGGYNEQFF.

This rearrangement joins TRBV20-1 to TRBJ2-5; D gene uncertain. CDR3 length: 11 amino acids. Germline CDR1 reads DFQATT; CDR2 reads SNEGSKA (reference sequence). V lost 7 bases, J lost 2 bases, and 8 bases lay in between. CDR3 region: CSVKPQETQYF. DNA of the CDR3: TGCAGTGTAAAACCGCAAGAGACCCAGTACTTC.

The V gene is TRBV5-1, the J gene TRBJ2-5; D is possibly TRBD1 (5 bases). The V gene lost 0 bases and the J gene lost 5 bases, with 14 bases spanning the gap. Per germline, CDR1 SGHRS and CDR2 YFSETQ. The length of the CDR3 is 15 residues. The DNA of the CDR3 is TGCGCCAGCAGCTTGGGTTCAGGGAACTATGAGACCCAGTACTTC. It yields the protein CASSLGSGNYETQYF.

There are a few counts of this clone. This chain links TRBV19 with TRBJ1-1, with a weak D call TRBD1 (5 bases). The CDR3 extends over 12 amino acids. V was shortened by 4 bases and J by 7 bases, with 10 bases between the two germline ends. CDR1 is LNHDA, CDR2 SQIVND, per germline (reference sequence). CDR3: CASSTLTDEAFF. The CDR3 DNA is TGTGCCAGTAGTACTTTGACAGATGAAGCTTTCTTT.

CDR3 DNA sequence: TGTGCCAGCAGTGTAGAAGGTACTGGGGCCAACGTCCTGACTTTC. Translated, it gives CASSVEGTGANVLTF. V usage is TRBV2 and J usage is TRBJ2-6; D is ambiguous. V lost 4 bases, J lost 2 bases, and 9 bases lay in between. Germline V lookup: CDR1 SNHLY, CDR2 FYNNEI. The CDR3 length is 15 residues. The complete variable domain, with remaining parts taken from reference TRBV2 and TRBJ2-6, reads EPEVTQTPSHQVTQMGQEVILRCVPISNHLYFYWYRQILGQKVEFLVSFYNNEISEKSEIFDDQFSVERPDGSNFTLKIRSTKLEDSAMYFCASSVEGTGANVLTFGAGSRLTVL.

V usage is TRBV7-9 and J usage is TRBJ2-1; weak D call: TRBD1 (7 bases). With 3 bases removed from V and 7 bases from J, the gap between germline ends came to 19 bases. Per germline, CDR1 SEHNR and CDR2 FQNEAQ (reference sequence). The CDR3 runs 16 residues. DNA for the CDR3: TGTGCCAGCAGCTTCCGACAGGGTTTGGGGGGAAATGAGCAGTTCTTC. Its protein is CASSFRQGLGGNEQFF.

This clone has just a few counts. The chain joins TRBV28 to TRBJ2-1, with a tentative D call TRBD2 (6 bases). The V and J ends lost 2 bases and 1 base respectively, with 12 bases between them. The CDR3 loop spans 16 amino acids. CDR1 and CDR2 (germline): MDHEN, SYDVKM. CDR3 region: CASSLGGTGSYNEQFF. The CDR3 DNA reads as TGTGCCAGCAGTTTAGGGGGGACGGGTTCCTACAATGAGCAGTTCTTC.

The chain recombines TRBV2 with TRBJ1-2; 12 nucleotides match TRBD1. The CDR3 covers 16 residues. The germline V gene has CDR1 SNHLY and CDR2 FYNNEI. V dropped 2 bases and J dropped 6; count of bases not matched to a gene: 7. In DNA form, the CDR3 reads TGTGCCAGCAGTGAATTACGGGGACAGGGGGCGCATGGCTACACCTTC. This gives the protein CASSELRGQGAHGYTF.

This chain links TRBV12-3 or TRBV12-4 with TRBJ2-2; D remains unclear. CDR3 length equals 12 residues. Trimming cost V 4 bases and J 9 bases, with 9 bases left between them. The CDR3 coding sequence is TGTGCCAGCAGTTCCCCGGGTCGGGAGCTGTTTTTT. It encodes CASSSPGRELFF.

The chain has TRBV24-1 and TRBJ2-3; perhaps TRBD2 as D (5 bases). The V end lost 5 bases, the J end lost 2 bases, and 19 bases lay between the germline ends. Looked up from germline, CDR1 is KGHDR and CDR2 is SFDVKD. This CDR3 has 17 residues. CDR3 DNA sequence: TGTGCCACCAGTGCCGCGACTTTGGGGAGAGCCACAGATACGCAGTATTTT. Protein: CATSAATLGRATDTQYF.

V usage is TRBV9 and J usage is TRBJ2-1; a weak D match, TRBD1 (6 bases). The CDR3 runs 15 residues. Germline V gives CDR1 SGDLS, CDR2 YYNGEE. Trimming cost V 0 bases and J 9 bases, with 16 bases left between them. CDR3: CASSVGGQGSGEQFF. In DNA form, the CDR3 reads TGTGCCAGCAGCGTAGGTGGGCAGGGGAGCGGTGAGCAGTTCTTC.

The V gene is TRBV10-2, the J gene TRBJ1-4; unclear D gene. CDR3 length: 13 amino acids. Trimming stripped 8 bases from V and 0 bases from J, with 7 bases between. The germline V gene has CDR1 WSHSY and CDR2 SAAADI. The CDR3, as DNA: TGCGCCAGCCGAACTGCAACTAATGAAAAACTGTTTTTT. Translated: CASRTATNEKLFF.

Comments on this clone: One end of the junction varies from germline; a read error may be responsible. This chain links TRBV7-2 with TRBJ2-5, with 12 bases fitting TRBD2. CDR1 and CDR2 (germline): SGHTA, FQGNSA. This CDR3 spans 15 amino acids. The CDR3, as DNA: TGTGCCAGCAGCCTAGCGGGGGGGCCTTATGGGACCCAGTACTTC. As protein: CASSLAGGPYGTQYF.

The genes are TRBV27 and TRBJ2-5, with TRBD1 identical over 7 bases. Trimming removed 5 bases from V and 10 bases from J; junction bases left unmatched: 7. Germline CDR1 reads MNHEY; CDR2 reads SMNVEV (reference sequence). The CDR3 contains 12 residues. CDR3 DNA sequence: TGTGCCAGCAGTACCTGGGACAGACTCCAGTACTTC. Translated, it gives CASSTWDRLQYF.

The chain carries TRBV19 and TRBJ2-1; TRBD2 matches at 13 bases. The CDR3 has 18 residues. Germline-derived CDR1 and CDR2 are LNHDA and SQIVND (reference sequence). Trimming took 1 base from V and 2 from J; bases not matched to a gene: 5. CDR3 sequence reads: CASSIAPGTSGAYNEQFF. The CDR3, as DNA: TGTGCCAGTAGTATAGCTCCCGGGACTAGCGGGGCCTACAATGAGCAGTTCTTC.

The V call is TRBV2, the J call TRBJ2-7; D call uncertain. Germline V lookup: CDR1 SNHLY, CDR2 FYNNEI. The CDR3 is 12 residues long. The V gene lost 8 bases and the J gene lost 6 bases, with 14 bases spanning the gap. The chain's CDR3 is CASGVLPIEQYF. The DNA of the CDR3 is TGTGCCAGCGGGGTACTTCCCATCGAGCAGTACTTC.

The V call is TRBV5-1, the J call TRBJ2-3, with 12 bases matching TRBD2. This CDR3 spans 17 amino acids. Germline CDR1 is SGHRS and CDR2 is YFSETQ. The trim removed 6 bases at V and 0 bases at J, leaving 8 bases unmatched. Here the CDR3 reads CASTTSGGPPSTDTQYF. CDR3 in DNA: TGCGCCAGCACCACTAGCGGGGGGCCCCCCAGCACAGATACGCAGTATTTT.

This clone was found a few times. The chain joins TRBV5-4 to TRBJ2-7; 8 bases are a match to TRBD1. Per the germline V gene, CDR1 is SGHNT and CDR2 is YYREEE (reference sequence). The CDR3 has 15 residues. With 4 bases clipped from V and 6 bases from J, the junction kept 12 bases outside the gene matches. As DNA, the CDR3 is TGTGCCAGCAGCCCAGGGGGGACAGGACCACTCGAGCAGTACTTC. It codes for CASSPGGTGPLEQYF.

The rearrangement joins TRBV28 to TRBJ1-3, with a possible D match to TRBD1 (6 bases). The CDR3 is 15 amino acids. V dropped 7 bases and J dropped 4 bases, with 17 bases sitting between them. The germline CDR1 and CDR2 sequences are MDHEN and SYDVKM. The CDR3: CASNPRGAGGNTIYF. CDR3 DNA sequence: TGTGCCAGCAACCCTCGGGGGGCGGGGGGAAACACCATATATTTT.

The chain employs TRBV24-1 and TRBJ2-1; 8 positions agree with TRBD2. Germline V gene lookup returns CDR1 KGHDR and CDR2 SFDVKD. This CDR3 is built from 15 residues. V gave up 4 bases and J gave up 3 bases; unmatched junction bases: 4. This chain's CDR3 is CATSESGGRYNEQFF. The CDR3 nucleotides are TGTGCCACCAGTGAGTCGGGGGGGCGCTACAATGAGCAGTTCTTC.